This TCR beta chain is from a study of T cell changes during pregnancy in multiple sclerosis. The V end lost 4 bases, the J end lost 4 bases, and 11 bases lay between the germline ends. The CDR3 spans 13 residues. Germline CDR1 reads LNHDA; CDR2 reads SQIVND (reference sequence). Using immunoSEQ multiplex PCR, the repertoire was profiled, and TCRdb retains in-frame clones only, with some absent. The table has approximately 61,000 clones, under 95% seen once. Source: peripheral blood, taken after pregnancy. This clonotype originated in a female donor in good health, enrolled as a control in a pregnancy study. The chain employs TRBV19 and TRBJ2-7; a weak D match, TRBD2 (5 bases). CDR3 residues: CASSNGIPYEQYF. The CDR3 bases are TGTGCCAGTAGTAACGGGATACCTTACGAGCAGTACTTC. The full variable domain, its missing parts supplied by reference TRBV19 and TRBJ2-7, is DGGITQSPKYLFRKEGQNVTLSCEQNLNHDAMYWYRQDPGQGLRLIYYSQIVNDFQKGDIAEGYSVSREKKESFPLTVTSAQKNPTAFYLCASSNGIPYEQYFGPGTRLTVT.